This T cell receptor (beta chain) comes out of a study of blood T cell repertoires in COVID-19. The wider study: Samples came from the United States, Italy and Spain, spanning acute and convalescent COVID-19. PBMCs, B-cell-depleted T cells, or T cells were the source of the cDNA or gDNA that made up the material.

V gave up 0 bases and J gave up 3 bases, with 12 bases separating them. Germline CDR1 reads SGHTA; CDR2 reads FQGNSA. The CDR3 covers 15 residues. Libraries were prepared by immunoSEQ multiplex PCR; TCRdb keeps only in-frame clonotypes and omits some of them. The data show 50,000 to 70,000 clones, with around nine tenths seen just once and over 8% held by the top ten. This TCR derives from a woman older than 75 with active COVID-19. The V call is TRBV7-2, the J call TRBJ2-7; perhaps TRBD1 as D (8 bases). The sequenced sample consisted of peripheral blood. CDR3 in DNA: TGTGCCAGCAGCTTAGCCACAGGGGGGGACTACGAGCAGTACTTC. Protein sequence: CASSLATGGDYEQYF. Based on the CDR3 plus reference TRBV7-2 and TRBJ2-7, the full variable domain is GAGVSQSPSNKVTEKGKDVELRCDPISGHTALYWYRQSLGQGLEFLIYFQGNSAPDKSGLPSDRFSAERTGGSVSTLTIQRTQQEDSAVYLCASSLATGGDYEQYFGPGTRLTVT.